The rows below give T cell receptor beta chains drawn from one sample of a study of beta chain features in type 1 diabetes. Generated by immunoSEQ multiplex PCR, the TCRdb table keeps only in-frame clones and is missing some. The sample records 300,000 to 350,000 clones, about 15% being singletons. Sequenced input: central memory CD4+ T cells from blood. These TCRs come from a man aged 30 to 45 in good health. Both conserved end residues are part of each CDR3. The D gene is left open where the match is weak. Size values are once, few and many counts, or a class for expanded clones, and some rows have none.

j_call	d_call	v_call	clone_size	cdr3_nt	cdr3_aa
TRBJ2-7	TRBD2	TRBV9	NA	TGTGCCAGCAGCGTAGGGACTAGCCTCGAGCAGTACTTC	CASSVGTSLEQYF
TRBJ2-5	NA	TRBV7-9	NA	TGTGCCAGCAGCCGCACAGCTCCAGAGACCCAGTACTTC	CASSRTAPETQYF
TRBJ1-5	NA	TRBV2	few	TGTGCCAGCAGTTCGGGACTGTGGCAGCCCCAGCATTTT	CASSSGLWQPQHF
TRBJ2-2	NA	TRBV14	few	TGTGCCAGCAGCCAAGTACTAGGCGGCACCGGGGAGCTGTTTTTT	CASSQVLGGTGELFF
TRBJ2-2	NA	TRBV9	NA	TGTGCCAGCAGCCTTGCGACCGGGGAGCTGTTTTTT	CASSLATGELFF
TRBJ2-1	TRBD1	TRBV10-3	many	TGTGCCATCAGGGGACAGGGGGCGCGGGATTCCTACAATGAGCAGTTCTTC	CAIRGQGARDSYNEQFF
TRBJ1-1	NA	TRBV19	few	TGTGCCAGTAGTGGGGCGACGAACACTGAAGCTTTCTTT	CASSGATNTEAFF
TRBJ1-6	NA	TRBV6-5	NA	TGTGCCAGCACCCCAGGTCGGGCTTTTAATTCACCCCTCCACTTT	CASTPGRAFNSPLHF
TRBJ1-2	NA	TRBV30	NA	TGTGCCTGGAGTCAGGGAACTAACTATGGCTACACCTTC	CAWSQGTNYGYTF
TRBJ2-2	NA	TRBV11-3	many	TGTGCCAGCAGTTCTGGGGGGAACACCGGGGAGCTGTTTTTT	CASSSGGNTGELFF
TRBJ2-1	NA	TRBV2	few	TGTGCCAGCAAGTTGGGGGGAGCCCACAATGAGCAGTTCTTC	CASKLGGAHNEQFF
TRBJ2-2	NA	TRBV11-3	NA	TGTGCCAGCAGCTTATTTCGGAGCACCGGGGAGCTGTTTTTT	CASSLFRSTGELFF
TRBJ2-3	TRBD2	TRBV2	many	TGTGCCACCAAAGAGCGGGGGGGCACAGATACGCAGTATTTT	CATKERGGTDTQYF
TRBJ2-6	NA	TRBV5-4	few	TGCGCCAGCAGCCAAGATGGCGGGCCTGGGGCCAACGTCCTGACTTTC	CASSQDGGPGANVLTF
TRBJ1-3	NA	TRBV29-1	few	TGCAGCGTTGGGGGGGCCGATCGAAACACCATATATTTT	CSVGGADRNTIYF
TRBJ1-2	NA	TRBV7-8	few	TGTGCCAGCAGCTTACTGGCTCAGGGCTATGGCTACACCTTC	CASSLLAQGYGYTF
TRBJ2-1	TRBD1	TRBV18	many	TGTGCCAGCTCACCCCCGGGACAGGGGGCCCTCAATGAGCAGTTCTTC	CASSPPGQGALNEQFF
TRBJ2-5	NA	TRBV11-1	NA	TGTGCCAGCAAACGTAGCGGCCAAGAGACCCAGTACTTC	CASKRSGQETQYF
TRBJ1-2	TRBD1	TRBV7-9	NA	TGTGCCAGCAGCCACGGGACAGAGAACTATGGCTACACCTTC	CASSHGTENYGYTF
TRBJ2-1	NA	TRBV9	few	TGTGCCAGCAGCGTCTCTAGCGCCTACAATGAGCAGTTCTTC	CASSVSSAYNEQFF
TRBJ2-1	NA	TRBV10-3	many	TGTGCCATCGCTGGGGACTACAATGAGCAGTTCTTC	CAIAGDYNEQFF
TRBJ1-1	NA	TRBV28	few	TGTGCCAGCAGTCTCCTGGGTAACGCTGAAGCTTTCTTT	CASSLLGNAEAFF
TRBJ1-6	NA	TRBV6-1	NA	TGTGCCAGCAGTGAAACCCGCCCGCCTATCCACTTT	CASSETRPPIHF
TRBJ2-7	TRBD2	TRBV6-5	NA	TGTGCCAGCAGTTACAGGCTAGCGGGGGGATCCTACGAGCAGTACTTC	CASSYRLAGGSYEQYF
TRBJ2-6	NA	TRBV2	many	TGTGCCAGCAGTGGCGCTGGGGCCAACGTCCTGACTTTC	CASSGAGANVLTF
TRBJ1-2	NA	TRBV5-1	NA	TGCGCCAGCAGCTTGGAGGGATCCTATGGCTACACCTTC	CASSLEGSYGYTF
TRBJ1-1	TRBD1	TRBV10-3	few	TGTGCCATCAGTGGGACCGGGACAGGGGTCGTCACTGAAGCTTTCTTT	CAISGTGTGVVTEAFF
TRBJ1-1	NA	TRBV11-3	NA	TGTGCCAGCAGCCAAATGGCCTCCATGAACACTGAAGCTTTCTTT	CASSQMASMNTEAFF
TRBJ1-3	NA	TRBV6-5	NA	TGTGCCAGCAGTGAAGCTGAGGGGAACACCATATATTTT	CASSEAEGNTIYF
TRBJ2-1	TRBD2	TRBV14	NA	TGTGCCAGCAGCCAAAATGGGTGGGGTAGCGGGAGGGAAGAGGATGAGCAGTTCTTC	CASSQNGWGSGREEDEQFF
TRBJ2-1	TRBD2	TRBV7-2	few	TGTGCCAGCAGCTCGGGACTAGCCGGATACAATGAGCAGTTCTTC	CASSSGLAGYNEQFF
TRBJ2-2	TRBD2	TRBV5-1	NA	TGCGCCAGCAGCTTGGTGGCTAGCGGTGGGGAGCTGTTTTTT	CASSLVASGGELFF
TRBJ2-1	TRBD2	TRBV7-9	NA	TGTGCCAGCAGCTTATCGCGGGAGAGGAATGAGCAGTTCTTC	CASSLSRERNEQFF
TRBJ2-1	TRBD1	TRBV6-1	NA	TGTGCCAGCAGCGTCCGGGACAGGGACGAAGCTGAGCAGTTCTTC	CASSVRDRDEAEQFF
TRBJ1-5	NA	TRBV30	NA	TGTGCCTGGAGTCAGGGGCGCAATCAGCCCCAGCATTTT	CAWSQGRNQPQHF
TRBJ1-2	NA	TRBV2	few	TGTGCCAGCAGTGGGGACCAGGGACTTGGCTACACCTTC	CASSGDQGLGYTF
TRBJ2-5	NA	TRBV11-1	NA	TGTGCCAGCAGCTTATCTGGTGGGGAGACCCAGTACTTC	CASSLSGGETQYF